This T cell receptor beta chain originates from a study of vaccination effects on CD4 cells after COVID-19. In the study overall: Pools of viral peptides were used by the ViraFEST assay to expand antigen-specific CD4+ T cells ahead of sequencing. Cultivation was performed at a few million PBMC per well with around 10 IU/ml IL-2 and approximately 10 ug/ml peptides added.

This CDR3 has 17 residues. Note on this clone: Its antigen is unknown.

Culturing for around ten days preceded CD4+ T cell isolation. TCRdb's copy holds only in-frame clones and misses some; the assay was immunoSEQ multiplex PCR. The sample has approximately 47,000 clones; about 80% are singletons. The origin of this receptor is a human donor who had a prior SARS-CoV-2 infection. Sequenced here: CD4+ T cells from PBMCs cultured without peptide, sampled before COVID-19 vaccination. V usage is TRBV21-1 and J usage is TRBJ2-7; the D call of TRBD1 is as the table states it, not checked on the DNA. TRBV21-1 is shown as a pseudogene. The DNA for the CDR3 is TGTGCCAGCAGCCCTATAAAGTCAGGGGGCGCCTCCTACGAGCAGTACTTC. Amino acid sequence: CASSPIKSGGASYEQYF.